The source of this TCR beta chain is a study of blood T cell repertoires in COVID-19. Libraries were prepared by immunoSEQ multiplex PCR; TCRdb keeps only in-frame clonotypes and omits some of them. Here the sample spans under 500,000 clones, approximately 90% being singletons. This clone came up once. Trimming stripped 6 bases from V and 7 bases from J, with 18 bases between. Germline CDR1 is SEHNR and CDR2 is FQNEAQ (reference sequence). The CDR3 runs 15 residues. The sequence derives from a woman under 40 with acute or convalescent COVID-19. The V gene is TRBV7-9, the J gene TRBJ2-2; TRBD2 is a possible D gene (7 bases). Sequencing used peripheral blood. CDR3 sequence reads: CASSRTGGAIGELFF. Here the CDR3 DNA reads TGTGCCAGCAGTCGGACGGGGGGCGCGATCGGGGAGCTGTTTTTT. Full variable domain (missing parts from reference TRBV7-9 and TRBJ2-2): DTGVSQNPRHKITKRGQNVTFRCDPISEHNRLYWYRQTLGQGPEFLTYFQNEAQLEKSRLLSDRFSAERPKGSFSTLEIQRTEQGDSAMYLCASSRTGGAIGELFFGEGSRLTVL.